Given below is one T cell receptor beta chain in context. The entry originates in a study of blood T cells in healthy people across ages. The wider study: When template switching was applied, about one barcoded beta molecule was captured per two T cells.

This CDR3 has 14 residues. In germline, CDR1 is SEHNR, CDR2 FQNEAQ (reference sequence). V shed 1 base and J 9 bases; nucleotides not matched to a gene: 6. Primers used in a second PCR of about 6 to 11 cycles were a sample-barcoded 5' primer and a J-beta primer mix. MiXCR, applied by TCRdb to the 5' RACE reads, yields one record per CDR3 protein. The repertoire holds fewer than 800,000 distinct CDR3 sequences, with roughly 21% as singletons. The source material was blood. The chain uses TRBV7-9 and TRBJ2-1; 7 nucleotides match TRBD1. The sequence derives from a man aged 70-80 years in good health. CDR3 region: CASSLVPRQGEQFF. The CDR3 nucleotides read TGTGCCAGCAGCTTAGTTCCCAGACAGGGTGAGCAGTTCTTC.